The T cell receptor (beta chain) under discussion was sequenced for a study of blood T cells in healthy people across ages. With a J-beta primer mix and a sample-barcoded 5' primer, a second PCR ran 7 to 11 cycles. TCRdb processed the 5' RACE reads anew with MiXCR; each CDR3 protein has one entry. The sample records around 650,000 distinct CDR3 sequences, 35% to 50% being singletons. The CDR3 totals 14 residues. In germline, CDR1 is MGHDK, CDR2 SYGVNS. V was shortened by 3 bases and J by 4 bases, with 13 bases between the two germline ends. This sequence joins TRBV25-1 and TRBJ2-7; D ambiguous. This receptor was obtained from a man older than 75 in good health. The sequencing sample was made of blood. The CDR3, as DNA: TGTGCCAGCAGTGATTACACCCGTCTGTACGAGCAGTACTTC. Translation: CASSDYTRLYEQYF.